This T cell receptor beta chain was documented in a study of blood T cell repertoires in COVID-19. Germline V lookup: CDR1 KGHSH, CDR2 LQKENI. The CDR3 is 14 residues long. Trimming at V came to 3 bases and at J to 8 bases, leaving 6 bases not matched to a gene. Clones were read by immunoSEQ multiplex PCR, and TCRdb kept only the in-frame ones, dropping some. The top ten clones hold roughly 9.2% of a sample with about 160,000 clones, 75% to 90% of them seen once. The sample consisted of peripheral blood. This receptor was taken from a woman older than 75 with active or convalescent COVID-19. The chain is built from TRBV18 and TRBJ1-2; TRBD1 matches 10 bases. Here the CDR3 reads CASSPSTGGDGYTF. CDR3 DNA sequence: TGTGCCAGCTCACCTTCGACAGGGGGCGACGGCTACACCTTC.